The rows below give T cell receptor beta chains drawn from one sample of a study of blood T cell repertoires in COVID-19. TCRdb's table, derived via immunoSEQ multiplex PCR, lists solely in-frame clones and lacks some. The repertoire holds 90,000 or so clones, with roughly 88% as singletons. The sequencing input was peripheral blood. The receptors derive from a man in his sixties with acute or convalescent COVID-19. Both conserved end residues are part of each CDR3. Each record gives: J gene, D gene, clone size, V gene, CDR3 protein. A D gene is named only where the DNA matches it firmly. Only some rows state a clone size, as once, few, many or a class for expanded clones.

j_gene: TRBJ2-3; d_gene: NA; abundance: NA; v_gene: TRBV5-1; CDR3aa: CASSRSSGLVNTQYF
j_gene: TRBJ2-1; d_gene: NA; abundance: once; v_gene: TRBV2; CDR3aa: CASSALVSYNEQFF
j_gene: TRBJ2-3; d_gene: NA; abundance: NA; v_gene: TRBV10-3; CDR3aa: CAISVRGTPQYF
j_gene: TRBJ1-6; d_gene: TRBD1; abundance: NA; v_gene: TRBV4-1; CDR3aa: CASSLGTENSPLHF
j_gene: TRBJ1-6; d_gene: NA; abundance: NA; v_gene: TRBV23-1; CDR3aa: CASIGGPPLHF
j_gene: TRBJ2-7; d_gene: TRBD2; abundance: NA; v_gene: TRBV29-1; CDR3aa: CSAVLTSGRRVHEQYF
j_gene: TRBJ2-6; d_gene: NA; abundance: NA; v_gene: TRBV7-3; CDR3aa: CPSEARSGANVLTF
j_gene: TRBJ1-2; d_gene: TRBD1; abundance: NA; v_gene: TRBV5-1; CDR3aa: CASSDRQGTSNYGYTF
j_gene: TRBJ2-1; d_gene: NA; abundance: few; v_gene: TRBV21-1; CDR3aa: CASSKVRTYNEQFF
j_gene: TRBJ2-7; d_gene: NA; abundance: NA; v_gene: TRBV7-9; CDR3aa: CASSLGQGRDYEQYF
j_gene: TRBJ2-7; d_gene: TRBD2; abundance: NA; v_gene: TRBV5-1; CDR3aa: CASSLETSGTLEQYF